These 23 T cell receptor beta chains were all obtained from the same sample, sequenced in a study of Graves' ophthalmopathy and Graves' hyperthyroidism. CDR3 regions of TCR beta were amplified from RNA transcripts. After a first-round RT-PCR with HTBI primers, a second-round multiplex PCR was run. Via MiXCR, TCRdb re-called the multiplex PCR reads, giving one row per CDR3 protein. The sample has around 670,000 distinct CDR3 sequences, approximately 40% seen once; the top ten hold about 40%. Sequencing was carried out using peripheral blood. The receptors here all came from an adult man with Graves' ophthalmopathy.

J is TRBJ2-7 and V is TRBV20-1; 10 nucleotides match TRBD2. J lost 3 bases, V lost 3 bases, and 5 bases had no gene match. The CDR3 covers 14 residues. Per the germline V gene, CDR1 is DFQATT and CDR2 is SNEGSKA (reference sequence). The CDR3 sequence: CSASSLAGDYEQYF. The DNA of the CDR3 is TGCAGTGCTAGTTCTCTAGCGGGGGACTACGAGCAGTACTTC.

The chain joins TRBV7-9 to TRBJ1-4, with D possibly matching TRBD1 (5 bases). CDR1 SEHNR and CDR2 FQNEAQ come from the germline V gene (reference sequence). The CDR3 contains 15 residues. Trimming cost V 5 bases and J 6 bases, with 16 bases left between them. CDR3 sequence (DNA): TGTGCCAGCAGCCCCGCGGGGCGACGGGATGAAAAACTGTTTTTT. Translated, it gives CASSPAGRRDEKLFF.

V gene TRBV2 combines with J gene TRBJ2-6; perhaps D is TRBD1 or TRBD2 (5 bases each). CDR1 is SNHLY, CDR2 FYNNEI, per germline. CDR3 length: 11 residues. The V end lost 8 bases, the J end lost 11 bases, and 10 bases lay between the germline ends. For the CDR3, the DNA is TGTGCCAGCCTGGGACCCTACGTCCTGACTTTC. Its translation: CASLGPYVLTF.

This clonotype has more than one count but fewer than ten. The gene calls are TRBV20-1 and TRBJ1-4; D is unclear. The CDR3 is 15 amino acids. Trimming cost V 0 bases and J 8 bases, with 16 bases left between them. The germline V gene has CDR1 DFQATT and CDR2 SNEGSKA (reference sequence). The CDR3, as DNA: TGCAGTGCTAGAGAGGTTGGGGTAATTGGGGAAAAACTGTTTTTT. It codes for CSAREVGVIGEKLFF.

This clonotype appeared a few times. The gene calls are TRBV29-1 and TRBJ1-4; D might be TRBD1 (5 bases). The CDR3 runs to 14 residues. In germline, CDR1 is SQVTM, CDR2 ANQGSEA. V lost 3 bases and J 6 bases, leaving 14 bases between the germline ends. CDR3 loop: CSVEGQGGHEKLFF. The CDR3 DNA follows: TGCAGCGTTGAGGGCCAGGGAGGCCATGAAAAACTGTTTTTT.

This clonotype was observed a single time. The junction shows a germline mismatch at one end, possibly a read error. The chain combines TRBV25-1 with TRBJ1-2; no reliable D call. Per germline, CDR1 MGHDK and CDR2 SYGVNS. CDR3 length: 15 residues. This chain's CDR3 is CASGDPGVEFYGYTF. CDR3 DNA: TGTGCCAGCGGTGACCCAGGAGTAGAGTTCTATGGCTACACCTTT.

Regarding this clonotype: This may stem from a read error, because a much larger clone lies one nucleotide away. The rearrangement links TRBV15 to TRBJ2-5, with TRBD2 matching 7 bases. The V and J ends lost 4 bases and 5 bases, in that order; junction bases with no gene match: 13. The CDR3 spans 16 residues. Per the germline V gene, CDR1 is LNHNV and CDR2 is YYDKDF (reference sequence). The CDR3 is CATSNHPVGGGETQYF. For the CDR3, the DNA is TGTGCCACCAGCAACCACCCGGTCGGGGGAGGGGAGACCCAGTACTTC.

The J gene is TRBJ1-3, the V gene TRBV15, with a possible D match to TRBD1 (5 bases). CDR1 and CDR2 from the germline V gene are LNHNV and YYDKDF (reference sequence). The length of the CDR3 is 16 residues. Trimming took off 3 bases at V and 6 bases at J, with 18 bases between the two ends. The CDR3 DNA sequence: TGTGCCACCAGCAGGGTCAGGGAGGGGTATGCAAACACCATATATTTT. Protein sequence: CATSRVREGYANTIYF.

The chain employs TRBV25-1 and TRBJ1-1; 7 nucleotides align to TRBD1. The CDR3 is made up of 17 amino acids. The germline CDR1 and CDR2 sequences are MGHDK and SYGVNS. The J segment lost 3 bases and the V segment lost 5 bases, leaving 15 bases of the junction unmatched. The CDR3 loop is CASSSGGGRGRDTEAFF. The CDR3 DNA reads TGTGCCAGCAGTTCCGGTGGAGGGAGGGGGCGAGACACTGAAGCTTTCTTT. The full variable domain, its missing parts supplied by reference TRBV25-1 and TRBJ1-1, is EADIYQTPRYLVIGTGKKITLECSQTMGHDKMYWYQQDPGMELHLIHYSYGVNSTEKGDLSSESTVSRIRTEHFPLTLESARPSHTSQYLCASSSGGGRGRDTEAFFGQGTRLTVV.

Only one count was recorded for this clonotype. Written as DNA, the CDR3 is TGTGCCAGCAGTTTTTTTGGGACAGGTTATGGCTACACCTTC. Translated, it gives CASSFFGTGYGYTF. The rearrangement uses TRBV7-9 and TRBJ1-2; TRBD1 matches at 8 bases. The CDR3 contains 14 residues. V shed 6 bases, J shed 5 bases, and the junction held 8 bases outside the gene matches. CDR1 SEHNR and CDR2 FQNEAQ come from the germline V gene (reference sequence). Supplemented by reference TRBV7-9 and TRBJ1-2, the full variable domain reads DTGVSQNPRHKITKRGQNVTFRCDPISEHNRLYWYRQTLGQGPEFLTYFQNEAQLEKSRLLSDRFSAERPKGSFSTLEIQRTEQGDSAMYLCASSFFGTGYGYTFGSGTRLTVV.

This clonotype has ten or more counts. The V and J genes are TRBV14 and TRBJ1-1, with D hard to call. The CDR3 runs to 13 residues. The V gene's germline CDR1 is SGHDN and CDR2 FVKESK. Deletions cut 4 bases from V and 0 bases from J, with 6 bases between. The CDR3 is CASSPLLNTEAFF. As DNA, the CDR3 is TGTGCCAGCAGCCCGTTATTGAACACTGAAGCTTTCTTT.

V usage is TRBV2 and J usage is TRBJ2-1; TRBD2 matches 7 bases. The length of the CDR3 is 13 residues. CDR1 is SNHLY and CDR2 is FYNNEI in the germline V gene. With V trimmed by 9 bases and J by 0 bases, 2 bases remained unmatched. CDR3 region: CARRTSSYNEQFF. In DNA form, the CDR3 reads TGTGCCAGGCGGACTAGCTCCTACAATGAGCAGTTCTTC.

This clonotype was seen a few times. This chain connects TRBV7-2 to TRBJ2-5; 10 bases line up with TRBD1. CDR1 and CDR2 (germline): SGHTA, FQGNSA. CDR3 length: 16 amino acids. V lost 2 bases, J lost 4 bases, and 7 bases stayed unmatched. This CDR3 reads CASSLTRQGAGETQYF. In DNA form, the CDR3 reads TGTGCCAGCAGCTTAACCCGACAGGGGGCGGGAGAGACCCAGTACTTC.

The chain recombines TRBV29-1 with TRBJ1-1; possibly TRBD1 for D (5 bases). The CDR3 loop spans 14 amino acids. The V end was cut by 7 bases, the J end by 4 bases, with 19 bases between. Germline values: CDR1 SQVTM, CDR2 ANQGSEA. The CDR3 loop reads CSAGGGATSTEAFF. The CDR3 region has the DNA TGCAGCGCTGGAGGAGGGGCGACCAGCACTGAAGCTTTCTTT.

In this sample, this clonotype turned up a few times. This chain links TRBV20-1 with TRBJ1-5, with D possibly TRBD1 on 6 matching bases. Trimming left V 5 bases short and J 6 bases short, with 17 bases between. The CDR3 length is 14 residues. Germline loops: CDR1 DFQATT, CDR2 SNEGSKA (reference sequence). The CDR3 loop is CSAVAQGRGQPQHF. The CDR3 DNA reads TGCAGTGCTGTGGCACAGGGACGGGGTCAGCCCCAGCATTTT.

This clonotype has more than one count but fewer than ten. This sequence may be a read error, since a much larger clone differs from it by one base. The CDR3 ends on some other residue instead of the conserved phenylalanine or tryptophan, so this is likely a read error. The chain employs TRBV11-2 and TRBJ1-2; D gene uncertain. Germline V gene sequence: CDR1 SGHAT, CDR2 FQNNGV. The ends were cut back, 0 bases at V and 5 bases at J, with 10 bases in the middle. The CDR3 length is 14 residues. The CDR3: CASSLEDGGYGYTL. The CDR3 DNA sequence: TGTGCCAGCAGCTTAGAAGACGGAGGATATGGCTACACCCTC.

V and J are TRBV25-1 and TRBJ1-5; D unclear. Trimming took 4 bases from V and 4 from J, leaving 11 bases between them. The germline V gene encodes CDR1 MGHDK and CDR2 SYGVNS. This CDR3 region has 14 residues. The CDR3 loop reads CASSATDRNQPQHF. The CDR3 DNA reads TGTGCCAGCAGTGCGACCGACCGAAATCAGCCCCAGCATTTT.

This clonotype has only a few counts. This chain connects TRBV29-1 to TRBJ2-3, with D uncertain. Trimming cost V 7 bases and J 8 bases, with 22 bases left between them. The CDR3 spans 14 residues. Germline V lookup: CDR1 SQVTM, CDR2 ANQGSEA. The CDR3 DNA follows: TGCAGCGCTTCTCCGACGGACCTGGGGTCTACGCAGTATTTT. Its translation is CSASPTDLGSTQYF.

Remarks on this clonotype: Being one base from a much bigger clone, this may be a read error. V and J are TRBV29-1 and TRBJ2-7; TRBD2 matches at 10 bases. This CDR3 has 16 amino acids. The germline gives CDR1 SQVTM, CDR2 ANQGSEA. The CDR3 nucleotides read TGCAGCGTTGAATGGAGTAGCGGGGGGAACTCCTACGAGCTGTACTTC. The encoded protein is CSVEWSSGGNSYELYF.

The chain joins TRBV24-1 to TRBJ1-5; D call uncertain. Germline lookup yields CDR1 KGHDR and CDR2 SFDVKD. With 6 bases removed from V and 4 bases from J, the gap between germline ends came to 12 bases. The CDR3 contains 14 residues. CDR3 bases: TGTGCCACCAGTTACGGGATCGGAAATCAGCCCCAGCATTTT. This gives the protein CATSYGIGNQPQHF.

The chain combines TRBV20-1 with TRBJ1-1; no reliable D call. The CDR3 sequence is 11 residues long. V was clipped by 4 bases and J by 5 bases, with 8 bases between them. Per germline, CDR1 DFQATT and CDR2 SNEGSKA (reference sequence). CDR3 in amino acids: CSAKSQTEAFF. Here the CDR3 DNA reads TGCAGTGCTAAAAGTCAGACTGAAGCTTTCTTT.

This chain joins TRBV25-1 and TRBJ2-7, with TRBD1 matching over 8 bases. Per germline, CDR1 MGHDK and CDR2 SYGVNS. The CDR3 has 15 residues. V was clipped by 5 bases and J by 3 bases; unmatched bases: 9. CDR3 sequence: CASSLTGTGVYEQYF. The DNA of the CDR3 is TGTGCCAGCAGTTTAACGGGGACAGGAGTCTACGAGCAGTACTTC.

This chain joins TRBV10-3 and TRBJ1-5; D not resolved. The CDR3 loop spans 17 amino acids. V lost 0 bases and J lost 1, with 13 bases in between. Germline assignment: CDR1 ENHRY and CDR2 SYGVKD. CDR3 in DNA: TGTGCCATCAGTGAGTCGTGTGGTGCGGGGAGCAATCAGCCCCAGCATTTT. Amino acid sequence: CAISESCGAGSNQPQHF.